The 9 T cell receptor beta chains given below trace back to one sample, sequenced in a study of cytomegalovirus exposure and HLA in healthy donors. It was with 60 Vbeta and 13 Jbeta primers that the PCR ran. Sequencing used immunoSEQ multiplex PCR; TCRdb keeps in-frame clones, though not all of them. The sample holds some 180,000 clones; around 85% are singletons and the top ten take about 2.5%. The specimen sequenced was PBMCs. These receptors were obtained from a woman in her fifties or sixties in good health and CMV-seronegative.

As DNA, the CDR3 is TGTGCCAGCTCACCTCAAGGGACAGGGGACACTGAAGCTTTCTTT. This gives the protein CASSPQGTGDTEAFF. This rearrangement joins TRBV18 to TRBJ1-1; 10 positions match TRBD1. V gave up 3 bases and J gave up 3 bases; unmatched junction bases: 4. CDR1 KGHSH and CDR2 LQKENI come from the germline V gene. The CDR3 is 15 amino acids. The full variable domain, with the rest looked up from reference TRBV18 and TRBJ1-1, is NAGVMQNPRHLVRRRGQEARLRCSPMKGHSHVYWYRQLPEEGLKFMVYLQKENIIDESGMPKERFSAEFPKEGPSILRIQQVVRGDSAAYFCASSPQGTGDTEAFFGQGTRLTVV.

The chain has TRBV10-3 and TRBJ2-7, with 10 bases lining up with TRBD1. Looked up from germline, CDR1 is ENHRY and CDR2 is SYGVKD. CDR3 size: 13 residues. Germline trimming cut 8 bases from V and 3 bases from J; bases unmatched to any gene: 4. The CDR3 DNA reads as TGTGCCATCGGGACAGGGGTAGGCTACGAGCAGTACTTC. Amino acid sequence: CAIGTGVGYEQYF.

The rearrangement joins TRBV6-1 to TRBJ2-5, with 8 bases lining up with TRBD1. The CDR3 has 15 amino acids. CDR1 is MNHNS, CDR2 SASEGT, per germline. V gave up 5 bases and J gave up 0 bases; unmatched junction bases: 5. Written as DNA, the CDR3 is TGTGCCAGCAGTATCCGACAGGGGAACCAAGAGACCCAGTACTTC. It translates to CASSIRQGNQETQYF.

In this sample, this clone turned up once. The J gene is TRBJ1-2, the V gene TRBV6-5, with D tentatively TRBD1 (5 bases). Germline V gene sequence: CDR1 MNHEY, CDR2 SVGAGI. The CDR3 contains 15 residues. The V and J ends lost 5 bases and 4 bases respectively, with 17 bases between them. The DNA for the CDR3 is TGTGCCAGCAGTCACCGCTCGACAGATCTCTATGGCTACACCTTC. Translating gives CASSHRSTDLYGYTF.

The chain is built from TRBV28 and TRBJ2-3; TRBD1 aligns across 8 bases. CDR1 is MDHEN and CDR2 is SYDVKM in the germline V gene. Trimming removed 2 bases from V and 1 base from J; junction bases left unmatched: 5. The CDR3 length is 16 residues. The CDR3, as DNA: TGTGCCAGCAGTTTACCCCGGACAGGGCGCACAGATACGCAGTATTTT. Protein: CASSLPRTGRTDTQYF.

This CDR3 is CASSSDRASDEKLFF. The DNA for the CDR3 is TGCGCCAGCAGCTCAGACAGGGCTTCTGATGAAAAACTGTTTTTT. V and J are TRBV5-1 and TRBJ1-4; 7 nucleotides match TRBD1. The V gene's germline CDR1 is SGHRS and CDR2 YFSETQ. The V segment lost 3 bases and the J segment 6 bases; nucleotides outside the gene matches: 8. This CDR3 has 15 residues.

This clone was seen a handful of times. This chain's CDR3 is CASSQEGTRSTGELFF. The DNA of the CDR3 is TGCGCCAGCAGCCAAGAGGGGACTCGAAGCACCGGGGAGCTGTTTTTT. The chain recombines TRBV4-1 with TRBJ2-2, with TRBD2 as a possible D gene (6 bases). There are 16 residues in the CDR3. Germline-derived CDR1 and CDR2 are MGHRA and YSYEKL. V was shortened by 0 bases and J by 4 bases, with 12 bases between the two germline ends.

The rearrangement joins TRBV6-1 to TRBJ2-1; possible D gene TRBD1, 5 bases. CDR3 length equals 14 residues. V dropped 6 bases and J dropped 8 bases, with 17 bases sitting between them. CDR1 is MNHNS, CDR2 SASEGT, per germline. CDR3 nucleotide sequence: TGTGCCAGCAGCCCATATGACAGAAGTCATGAGCAGTTCTTC. This encodes CASSPYDRSHEQFF.

The V call is TRBV6-5, the J call TRBJ2-2; no clear D gene. The CDR3 has 16 residues. The germline gives CDR1 MNHEY, CDR2 SVGAGI. V was clipped by 2 bases and J by 0 bases, with 10 bases between them. Here the CDR3 reads CASSYASVSNTGELFF. In DNA, the CDR3 is TGTGCCAGCAGTTACGCCAGCGTTTCGAACACCGGGGAGCTGTTTTTT.